This T cell receptor (beta chain) originates from a study of T cell repertoires in cytomegalovirus infection. Regarding the study as a whole: Cumulative frequency of public TCR beta families picked out carriers of CMV plus the relevant HLA. CMV-specific HLA-C-restricted TCR beta clonotypes dominated the ex vivo response.

TCRdb called the reads again in MiXCR, with one record for every CDR3 protein. This sample yields 350,000 to 450,000 distinct CDR3 sequences, of which around 18% are seen a single time; 8.7% belongs to the top ten. Trimming cost V 8 bases and J 1 base; bases outside gene matches: 1. The CDR3 spans 14 residues. Germline V lookup: CDR1 SNHLY, CDR2 FYNNEI. On this clonotype itself: Its antigen is not identified.

The receptor comes from a human donor in good health (CMV status not recorded). Some clones in this sample may be carry-over from other donors' samples. The chain links TRBV2 to TRBJ2-5, with 13 bases aligning to TRBD2. The sample comprised PBMCs. The CDR3 is CASGTSGTQETQYF. As DNA, the CDR3 is TGTGCCAGCGGGACTAGCGGGACCCAAGAGACCCAGTACTTC.